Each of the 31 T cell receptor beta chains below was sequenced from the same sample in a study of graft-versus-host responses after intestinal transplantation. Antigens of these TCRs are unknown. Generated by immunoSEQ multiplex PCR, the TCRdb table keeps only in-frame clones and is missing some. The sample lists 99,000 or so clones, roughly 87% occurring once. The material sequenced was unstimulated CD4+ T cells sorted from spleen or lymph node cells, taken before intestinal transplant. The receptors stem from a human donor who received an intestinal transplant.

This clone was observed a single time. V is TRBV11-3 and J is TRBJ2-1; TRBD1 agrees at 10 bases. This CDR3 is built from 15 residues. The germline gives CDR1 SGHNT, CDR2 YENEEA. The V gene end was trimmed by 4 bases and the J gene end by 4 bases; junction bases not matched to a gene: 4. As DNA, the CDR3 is TGTGCCAGCAGCTACGGACAGGGGGAATACAATGAGCAGTTCTTC. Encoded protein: CASSYGQGEYNEQFF.

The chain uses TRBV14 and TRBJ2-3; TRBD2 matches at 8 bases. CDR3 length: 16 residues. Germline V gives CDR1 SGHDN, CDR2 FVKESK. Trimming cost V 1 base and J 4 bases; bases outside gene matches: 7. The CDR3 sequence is CASSQVWGGGPDTQYF. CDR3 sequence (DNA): TGTGCCAGCAGCCAAGTATGGGGCGGGGGGCCAGATACGCAGTATTTT.

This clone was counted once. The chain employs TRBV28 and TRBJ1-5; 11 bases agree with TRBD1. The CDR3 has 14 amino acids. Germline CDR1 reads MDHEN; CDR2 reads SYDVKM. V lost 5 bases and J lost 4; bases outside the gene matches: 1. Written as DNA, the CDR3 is TGTGCCAGCAGTCGGGACAGGGGGAATCAGCCCCAGCATTTT. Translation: CASSRDRGNQPQHF.

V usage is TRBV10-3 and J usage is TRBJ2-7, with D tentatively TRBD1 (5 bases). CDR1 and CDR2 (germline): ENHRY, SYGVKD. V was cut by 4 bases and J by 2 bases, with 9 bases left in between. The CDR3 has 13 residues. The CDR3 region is CAISARQPYEQYF. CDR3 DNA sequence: TGTGCCATCAGTGCGCGACAGCCCTACGAGCAGTACTTC.

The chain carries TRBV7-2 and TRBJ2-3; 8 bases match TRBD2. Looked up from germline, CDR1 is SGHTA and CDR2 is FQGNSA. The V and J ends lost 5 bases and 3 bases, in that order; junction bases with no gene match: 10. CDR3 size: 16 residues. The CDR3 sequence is CASSIAPGLGTDTQYF. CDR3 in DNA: TGTGCCAGCAGCATCGCGCCGGGACTAGGAACAGATACGCAGTATTTT. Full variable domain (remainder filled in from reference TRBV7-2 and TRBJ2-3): GAGVSQSPSNKVTEKGKDVELRCDPISGHTALYWYRQSLGQGLEFLIYFQGNSAPDKSGLPSDRFSAERTGGSVSTLTIQRTQQEDSAVYLCASSIAPGLGTDTQYFGPGTRLTVL.

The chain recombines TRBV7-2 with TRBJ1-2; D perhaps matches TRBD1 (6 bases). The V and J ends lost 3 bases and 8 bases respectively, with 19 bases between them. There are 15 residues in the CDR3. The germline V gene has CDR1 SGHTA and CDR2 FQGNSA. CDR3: CASSFAGGRRQGYTF. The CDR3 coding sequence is TGTGCCAGCAGCTTTGCGGGGGGGCGGCGCCAGGGCTACACCTTC.

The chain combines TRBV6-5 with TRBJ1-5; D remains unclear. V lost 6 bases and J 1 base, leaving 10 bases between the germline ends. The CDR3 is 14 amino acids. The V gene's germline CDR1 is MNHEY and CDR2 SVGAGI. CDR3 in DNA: TGTGCCAGCAGCCTCCGACGCAGCAATCAGCCCCAGCATTTT. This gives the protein CASSLRRSNQPQHF.

The CDR3 DNA reads as TGTGCCAGCAGCCTACGATGGGGACAGGGGGAAACCGGGGAGCTGTTTTTT. The encoded protein is CASSLRWGQGETGELFF. The rearrangement uses TRBV7-3 and TRBJ2-2; TRBD1 agrees at 11 bases. CDR1 and CDR2 from the germline V gene are SGHTA and FQGTGA. The V and J ends lost 5 bases and 5 bases, in that order; junction bases with no gene match: 10. The CDR3 has 17 residues.

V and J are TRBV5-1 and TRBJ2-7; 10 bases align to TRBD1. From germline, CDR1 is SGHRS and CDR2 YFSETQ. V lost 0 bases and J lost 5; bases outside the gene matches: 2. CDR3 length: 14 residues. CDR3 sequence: CASSLGDRGHEQYF. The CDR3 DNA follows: TGCGCCAGCAGCTTGGGGGACAGGGGCCACGAGCAGTACTTC.

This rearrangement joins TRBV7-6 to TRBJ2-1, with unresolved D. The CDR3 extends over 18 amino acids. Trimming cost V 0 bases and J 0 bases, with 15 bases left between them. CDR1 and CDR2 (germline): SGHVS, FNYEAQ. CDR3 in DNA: TGTGCCAGCAGCTTAGCCCCCTTGTCCTCGACCTCCTACAATGAGCAGTTCTTC. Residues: CASSLAPLSSTSYNEQFF.

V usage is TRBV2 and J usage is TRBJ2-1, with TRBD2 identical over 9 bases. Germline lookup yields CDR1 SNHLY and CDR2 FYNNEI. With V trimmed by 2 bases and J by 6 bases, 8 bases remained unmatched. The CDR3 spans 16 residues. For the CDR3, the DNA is TGTGCCAGCAGTGAACTTGGGCTAGCGGGGCGCAATGAGCAGTTCTTC. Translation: CASSELGLAGRNEQFF. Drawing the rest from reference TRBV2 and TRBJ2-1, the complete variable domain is EPEVTQTPSHQVTQMGQEVILRCVPISNHLYFYWYRQILGQKVEFLVSFYNNEISEKSEIFDDQFSVERPDGSNFTLKIRSTKLEDSAMYFCASSELGLAGRNEQFFGPGTRLTVL.

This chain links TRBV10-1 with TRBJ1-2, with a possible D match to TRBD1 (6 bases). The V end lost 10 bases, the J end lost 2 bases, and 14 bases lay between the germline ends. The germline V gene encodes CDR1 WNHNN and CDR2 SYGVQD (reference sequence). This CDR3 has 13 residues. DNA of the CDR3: TGCGCCAACGAGGGGGACGCCAACTATGGCTACACCTTC. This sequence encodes CANEGDANYGYTF.

The CDR3 spells CASSLLTSLYNEQFF. The CDR3, as DNA: TGTGCCAGCAGCTTATTGACCTCCCTCTACAATGAGCAGTTCTTC. This chain connects TRBV7-2 to TRBJ2-1; D unclear. Germline CDR1 SGHTA, CDR2 FQGNSA. The CDR3 contains 15 residues. V was cut by 2 bases and J by 3 bases, with 11 bases left in between.

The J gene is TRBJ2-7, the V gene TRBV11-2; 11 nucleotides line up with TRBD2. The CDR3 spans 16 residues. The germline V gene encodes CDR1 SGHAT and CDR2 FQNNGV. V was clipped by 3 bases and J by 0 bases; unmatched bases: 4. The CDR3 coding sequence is TGTGCCAGCAGCTTTAGCGGGAGGGCCCTCTCCTACGAGCAGTACTTC. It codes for CASSFSGRALSYEQYF.

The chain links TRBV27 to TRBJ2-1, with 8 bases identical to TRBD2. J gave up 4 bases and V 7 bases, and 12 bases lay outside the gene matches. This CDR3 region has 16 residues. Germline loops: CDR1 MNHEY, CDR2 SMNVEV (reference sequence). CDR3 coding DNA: TGTGCCAGCAACCGCGCGGGGGGCCCTTCATACAATGAGCAGTTCTTC. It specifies CASNRAGGPSYNEQFF.

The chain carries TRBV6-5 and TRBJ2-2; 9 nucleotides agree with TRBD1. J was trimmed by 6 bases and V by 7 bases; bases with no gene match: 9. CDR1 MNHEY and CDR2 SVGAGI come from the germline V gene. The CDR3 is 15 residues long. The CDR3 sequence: CASTKGQGISGELFF. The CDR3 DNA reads TGTGCCAGCACTAAGGGACAGGGTATCTCCGGGGAGCTGTTTTTT.

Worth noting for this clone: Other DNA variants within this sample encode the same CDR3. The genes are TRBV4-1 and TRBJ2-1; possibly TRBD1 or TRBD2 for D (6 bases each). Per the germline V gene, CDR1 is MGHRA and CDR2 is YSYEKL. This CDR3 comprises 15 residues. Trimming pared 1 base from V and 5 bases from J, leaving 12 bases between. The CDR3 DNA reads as TGCGCCAGCAGCCAAGCCGGGGGCCGGAACAATGAGCAGTTCTTC. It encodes CASSQAGGRNNEQFF.

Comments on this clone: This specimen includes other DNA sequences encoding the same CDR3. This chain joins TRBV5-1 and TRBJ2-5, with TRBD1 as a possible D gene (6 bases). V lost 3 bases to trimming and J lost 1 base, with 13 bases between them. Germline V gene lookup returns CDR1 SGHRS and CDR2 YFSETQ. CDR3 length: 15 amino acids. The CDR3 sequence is CASSSTGLGQETQYF. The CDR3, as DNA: TGCGCCAGCAGCTCTACAGGGTTGGGCCAAGAGACCCAGTACTTC.

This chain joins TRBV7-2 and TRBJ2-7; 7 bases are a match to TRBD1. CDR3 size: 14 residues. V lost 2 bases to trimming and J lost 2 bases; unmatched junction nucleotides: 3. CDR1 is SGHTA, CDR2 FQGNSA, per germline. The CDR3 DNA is TGTGCCAGCAGCTTAATCCAGGGGGCCTACGAGCAGTACTTC. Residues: CASSLIQGAYEQYF.

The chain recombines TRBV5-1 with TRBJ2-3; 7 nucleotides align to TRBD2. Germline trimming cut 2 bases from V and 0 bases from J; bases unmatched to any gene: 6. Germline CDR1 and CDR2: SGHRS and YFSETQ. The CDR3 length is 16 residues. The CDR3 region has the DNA TGCGCCAGCAGCTTCTTTAGCGGGTCTAGCACAGATACGCAGTATTTT. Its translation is CASSFFSGSSTDTQYF.

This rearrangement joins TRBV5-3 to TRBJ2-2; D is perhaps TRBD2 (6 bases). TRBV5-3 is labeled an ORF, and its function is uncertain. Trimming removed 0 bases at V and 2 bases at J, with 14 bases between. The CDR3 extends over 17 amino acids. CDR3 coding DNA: TGTGCCAGAAGCTTGGCCCCTCCTAGCGTTAACACCGGGGAGCTGTTTTTT. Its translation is CARSLAPPSVNTGELFF.

CDR3 bases: TGTGCCAGCAGCTCACTAGCGGGACGGCAGTACTTC. Translation gives CASSSLAGRQYF. The rearrangement links TRBV11-2 to TRBJ2-5, with 10 bases identical to TRBD2. The J segment lost 11 bases and the V segment lost 4 bases, leaving 4 bases of the junction unmatched. The CDR3 runs to 12 residues. Germline V CDR1 and CDR2: SGHAT, FQNNGV. Complete variable domain (other parts from reference TRBV11-2 and TRBJ2-5): EAGVAQSPRYKIIEKRQSVAFWCNPISGHATLYWYQQILGQGPKLLIQFQNNGVVDDSQLPKDRFSAERLKGVDSTLKIQPAKLEDSAVYLCASSSLAGRQYFGPGTRLLVL.

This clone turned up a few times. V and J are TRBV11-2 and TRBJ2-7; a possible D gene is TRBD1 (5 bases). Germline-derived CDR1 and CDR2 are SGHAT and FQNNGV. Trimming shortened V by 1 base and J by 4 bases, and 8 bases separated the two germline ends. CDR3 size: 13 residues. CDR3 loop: CASSLAGPYEQYF. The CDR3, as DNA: TGTGCCAGCAGCTTAGCAGGGCCGTACGAGCAGTACTTC.

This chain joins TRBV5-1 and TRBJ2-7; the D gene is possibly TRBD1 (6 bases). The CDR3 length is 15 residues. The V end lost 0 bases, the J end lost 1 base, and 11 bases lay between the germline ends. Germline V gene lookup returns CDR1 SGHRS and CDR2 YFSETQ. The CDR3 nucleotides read TGCGCCAGCAGCTTGGAGGGGGACCTATCCTACGAGCAGTACTTC. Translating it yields CASSLEGDLSYEQYF. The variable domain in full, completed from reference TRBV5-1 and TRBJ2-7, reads KAGVTQTPRYLIKTRGQQVTLSCSPISGHRSVSWYQQTPGQGLQFLFEYFSETQRNKGNFPGRFSGRQFSNSRSEMNVSTLELGDSALYLCASSLEGDLSYEQYFGPGTRLTVT.

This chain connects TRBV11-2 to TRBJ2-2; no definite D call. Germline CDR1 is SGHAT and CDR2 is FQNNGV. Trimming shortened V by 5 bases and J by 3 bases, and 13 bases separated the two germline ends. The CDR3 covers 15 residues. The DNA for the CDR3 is TGTGCCAGCAGCACAGCAGGTCGTTACACCGGGGAGCTGTTTTTT. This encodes CASSTAGRYTGELFF. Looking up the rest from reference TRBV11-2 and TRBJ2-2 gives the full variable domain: EAGVAQSPRYKIIEKRQSVAFWCNPISGHATLYWYQQILGQGPKLLIQFQNNGVVDDSQLPKDRFSAERLKGVDSTLKIQPAKLEDSAVYLCASSTAGRYTGELFFGEGSRLTVL.

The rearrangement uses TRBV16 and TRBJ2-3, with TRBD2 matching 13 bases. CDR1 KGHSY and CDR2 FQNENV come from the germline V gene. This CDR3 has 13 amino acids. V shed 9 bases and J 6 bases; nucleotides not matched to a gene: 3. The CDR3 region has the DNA TGTGCCAGTGGACTAGCGGGGGCGGATACGCAGTATTTT. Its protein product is CASGLAGADTQYF.

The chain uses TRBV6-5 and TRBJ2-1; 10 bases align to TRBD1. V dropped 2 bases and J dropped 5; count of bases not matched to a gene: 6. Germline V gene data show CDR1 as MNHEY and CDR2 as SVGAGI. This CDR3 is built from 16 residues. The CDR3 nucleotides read TGTGCCAGCAGTTACCTCAGGACAGGGGGTGACAATGAGCAGTTCTTC. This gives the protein CASSYLRTGGDNEQFF.

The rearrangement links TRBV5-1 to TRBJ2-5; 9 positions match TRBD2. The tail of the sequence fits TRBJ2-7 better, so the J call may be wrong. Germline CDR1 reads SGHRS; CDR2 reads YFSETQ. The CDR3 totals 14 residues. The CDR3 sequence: CASSFGGGAYEQYF. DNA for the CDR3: TGCGCCAGCAGCTTCGGCGGGGGGGCCTACGAGCAGTACTTC.

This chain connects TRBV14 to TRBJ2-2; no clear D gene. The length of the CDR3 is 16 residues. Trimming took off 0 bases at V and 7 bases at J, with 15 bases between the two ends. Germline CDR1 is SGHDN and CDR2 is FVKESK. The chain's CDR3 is CASSQERVVFGGELFF. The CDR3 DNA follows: TGTGCCAGCAGCCAAGAAAGGGTGGTATTCGGCGGGGAGCTGTTTTTT.

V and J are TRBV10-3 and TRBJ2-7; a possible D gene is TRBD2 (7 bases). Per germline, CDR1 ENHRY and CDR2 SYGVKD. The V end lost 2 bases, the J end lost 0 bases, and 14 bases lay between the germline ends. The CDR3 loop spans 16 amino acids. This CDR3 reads CAISETTGGFSYEQYF. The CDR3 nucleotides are TGTGCCATCAGTGAGACAACGGGGGGCTTCTCCTACGAGCAGTACTTC.

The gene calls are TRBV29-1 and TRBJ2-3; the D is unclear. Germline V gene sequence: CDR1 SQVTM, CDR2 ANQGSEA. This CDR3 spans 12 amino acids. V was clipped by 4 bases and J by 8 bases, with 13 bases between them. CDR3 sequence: CSVGLLLGTQYF. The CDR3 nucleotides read TGCAGCGTTGGACTCCTCCTGGGTACGCAGTATTTT.